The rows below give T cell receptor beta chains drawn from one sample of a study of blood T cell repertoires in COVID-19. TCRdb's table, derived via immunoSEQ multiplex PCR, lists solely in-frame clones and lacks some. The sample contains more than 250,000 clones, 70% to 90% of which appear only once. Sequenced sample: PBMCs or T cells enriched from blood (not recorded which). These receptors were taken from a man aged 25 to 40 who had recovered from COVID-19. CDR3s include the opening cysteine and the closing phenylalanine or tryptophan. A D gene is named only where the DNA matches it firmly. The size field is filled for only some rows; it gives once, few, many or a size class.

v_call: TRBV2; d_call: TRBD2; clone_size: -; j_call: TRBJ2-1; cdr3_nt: TGTGCCAGCGTTTTTCGGGCTAGCGGGGGGGGTGAGCAGTTCTTC; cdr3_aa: CASVFRASGGGEQFF
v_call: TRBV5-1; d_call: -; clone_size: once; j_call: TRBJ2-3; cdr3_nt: TGCGCCAGCAGCTTGGAGGACAGACGAAAAGATACGCAGTATTTT; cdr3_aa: CASSLEDRRKDTQYF
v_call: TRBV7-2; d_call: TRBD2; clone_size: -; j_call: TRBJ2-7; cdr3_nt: TGTGCCAGCAGCTTAGAAGGCGGGGGGGTCCAAACCCTCGTGGACTTC; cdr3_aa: CASSLEGGGVQTLVDF
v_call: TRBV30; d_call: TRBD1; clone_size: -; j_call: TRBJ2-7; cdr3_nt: TGTGCCTGGAGGGACAGGGGTGAGGACGAGCAGTACTTC; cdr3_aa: CAWRDRGEDEQYF
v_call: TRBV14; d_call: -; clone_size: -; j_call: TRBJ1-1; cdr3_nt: TGTGCCAGCAGCCCCTACGGGAGCAGGGCAGCTTTCTTT; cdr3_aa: CASSPYGSRAAFF
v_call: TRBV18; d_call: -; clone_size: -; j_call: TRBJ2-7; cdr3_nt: TGTGCCAGCTCACTTAAATCAGGGGTGACAAACTTC; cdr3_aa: CASSLKSGVTNF
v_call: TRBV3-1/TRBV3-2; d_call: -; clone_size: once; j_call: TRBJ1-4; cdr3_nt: TGTGCCGGTATGAGGGCAACTAATGAAAAACTGTTTTTT; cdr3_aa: CAGMRATNEKLFF
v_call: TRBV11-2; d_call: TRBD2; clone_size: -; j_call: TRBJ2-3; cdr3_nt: TGTGCCAGCAGCTTAAGTCTAGCGGGGCAGGTCGATACGCAGTATTTT; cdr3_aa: CASSLSLAGQVDTQYF
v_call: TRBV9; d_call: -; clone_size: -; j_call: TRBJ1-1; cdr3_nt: TGTGCCAGCAGCGCCCTAGGGGCAGGGAACACTGAAGCTTTCTTT; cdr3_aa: CASSALGAGNTEAFF
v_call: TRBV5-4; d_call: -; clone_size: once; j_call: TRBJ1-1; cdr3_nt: TGTGCCAGCAGCAGTGGCAGCTCTGGGGGGACTATGAACACTGAAGCTTTCTTT; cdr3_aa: CASSSGSSGGTMNTEAFF
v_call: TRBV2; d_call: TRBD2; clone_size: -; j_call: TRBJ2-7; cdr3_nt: TGTGCCAGCAGCGGCCGGGGGGCTTTAGCGGGAAGTTACGAGCAGTACTTC; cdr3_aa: CASSGRGALAGSYEQYF
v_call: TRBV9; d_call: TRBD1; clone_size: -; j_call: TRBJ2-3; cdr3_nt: TGTGCCAGCAGCCCCGGACAGGGTGGAGATACGCAGTATTTT; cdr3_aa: CASSPGQGGDTQYF
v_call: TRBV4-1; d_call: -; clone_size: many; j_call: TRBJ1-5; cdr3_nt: TGCGCCAGCAAGGGAGACAATCAGCCCCAGCATTTT; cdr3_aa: CASKGDNQPQHF
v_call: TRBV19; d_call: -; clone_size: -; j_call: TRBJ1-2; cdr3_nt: TGTGCCAGTAGGAGGCGAGGGATTAACTATGGCTACACCTTC; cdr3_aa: CASRRRGINYGYTF
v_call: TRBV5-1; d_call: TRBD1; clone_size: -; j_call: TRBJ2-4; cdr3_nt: TGCGCCAGCAGCCCGCGTGAAGGACAGGGGAACATTCAGTACTTC; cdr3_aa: CASSPREGQGNIQYF
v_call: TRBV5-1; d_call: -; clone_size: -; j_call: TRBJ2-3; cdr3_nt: TGCGCCAGCAGCTTGTCCGGACAGTCCGATACGCAGTATTTT; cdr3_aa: CASSLSGQSDTQYF
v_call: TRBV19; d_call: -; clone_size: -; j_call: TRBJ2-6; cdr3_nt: TGTGCCAGTAGTCTCTCGGGGAGCTCTGGGGCCAACGTCCTGACTTTC; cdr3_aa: CASSLSGSSGANVLTF
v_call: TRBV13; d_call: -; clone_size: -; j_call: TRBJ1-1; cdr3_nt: TGTGCCAGCAGCTCCCGGGCGGGCCTGAGGGCTTTCTTT; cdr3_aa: CASSSRAGLRAFF
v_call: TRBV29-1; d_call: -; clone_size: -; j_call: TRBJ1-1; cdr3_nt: TGCAGCGCCGGTTTGGTGATGAACACTGAAGCTTTCTTT; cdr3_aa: CSAGLVMNTEAFF
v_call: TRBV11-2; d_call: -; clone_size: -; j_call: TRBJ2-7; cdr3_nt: TGTGCCAGCAGCTTAGGACAGGGAGGTTGGGAGCAGTACTTC; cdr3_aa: CASSLGQGGWEQYF
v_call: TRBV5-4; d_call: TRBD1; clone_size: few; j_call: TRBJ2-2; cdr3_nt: TGTGCCACCGCGACAGGGGGATTCTCCGGGGAGCTGTTTTTT; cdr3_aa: CATATGGFSGELFF
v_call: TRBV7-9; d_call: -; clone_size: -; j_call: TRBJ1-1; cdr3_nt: TGTGCCAGCAGCTTGCAACAGGGGAACACTGAAGCTTTCTTT; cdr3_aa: CASSLQQGNTEAFF
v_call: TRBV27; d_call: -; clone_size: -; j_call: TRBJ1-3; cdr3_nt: TGTGCCAGCCGGCCGGGGGGTGGAAACACCATATATTTT; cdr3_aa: CASRPGGGNTIYF
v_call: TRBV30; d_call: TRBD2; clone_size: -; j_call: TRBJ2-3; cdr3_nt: TGTGCCTGGACCCCGGGACTAGCGGCAGATACGCAGTATTTT; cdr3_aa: CAWTPGLAADTQYF
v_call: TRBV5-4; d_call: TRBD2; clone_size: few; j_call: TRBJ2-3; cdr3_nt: TGTGCCAGCAGCTTGGCCGGTCTAGCGGAGAGCACAGATACGCAGTATTTT; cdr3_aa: CASSLAGLAESTDTQYF
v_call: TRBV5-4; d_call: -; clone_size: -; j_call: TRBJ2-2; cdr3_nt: TGTGCCAGCAGCCCAACCGGAGGGTTCCCCAGGGAGCTGTTTTTT; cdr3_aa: CASSPTGGFPRELFF
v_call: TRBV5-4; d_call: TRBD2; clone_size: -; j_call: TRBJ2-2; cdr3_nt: TGTGCCAGCAGCCATCAGACTAGCGGGGACACCGGGGAGCTGTTTTTT; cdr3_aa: CASSHQTSGDTGELFF
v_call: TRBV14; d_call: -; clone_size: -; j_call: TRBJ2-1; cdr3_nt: TGTGCCAGCAGCCAAGATAGGAGGGTGCAGTTCTTC; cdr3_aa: CASSQDRRVQFF
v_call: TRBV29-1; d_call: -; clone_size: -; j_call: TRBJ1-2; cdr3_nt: TGCAGCGTAGCCACCTCAGGCGACTATGGCTACACCTTC; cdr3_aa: CSVATSGDYGYTF
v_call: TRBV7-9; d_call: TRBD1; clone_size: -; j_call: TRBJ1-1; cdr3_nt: TGTGCCAGCAGCCACCGGGACAGGGTACGACTTGGCACTGAAGCTTTCTTT; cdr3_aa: CASSHRDRVRLGTEAFF